Following are 28 T cell receptor beta chains from one sample sequenced in a study of memory CD4+ T cells and cytomegalovirus serostatus (dated by TCRdb to the late 2010s). Libraries came from the immunoSEQ multiplex PCR assay. TCRdb provides this immuneACCESS table in a form limited to in-frame rearrangements. Some clones are lacking; in checked studies, under half of them reflect an unresolved V gene, and why the rest are absent is not known. Present in this sample are tens of thousands of clones, under 90% of which were seen just once. The ten most abundant clones make up roughly 0.5% of the sample. A FACSAria II was used to sort memory CD4+ T cells, defined as single viable CD3+CD4+CD8-CD45RO+ cells. Sample: memory CD4+ T cells from blood. These TCRs come from an adult in good health and CMV-seronegative. Some clones in this sample may be carry-over from other donors' samples.

This chain connects TRBV9 to TRBJ2-7; 11 nucleotides match TRBD2. This CDR3 is built from 16 residues. J gave up 3 bases and V 4 bases, and 9 bases lay outside the gene matches. Germline assignment: CDR1 SGDLS and CDR2 YYNGEE. The CDR3 spells CASSRGGLAGGYEQYF. For the CDR3, the DNA is TGTGCCAGCAGCCGAGGGGGGCTAGCGGGGGGCTACGAGCAGTACTTC.

The rearrangement uses TRBV19 and TRBJ2-5; 9 nucleotides align to TRBD2. The CDR3 sequence is 15 residues long. V lost 1 base to trimming and J lost 4 bases; unmatched junction nucleotides: 4. Per the germline V gene, CDR1 is LNHDA and CDR2 is SQIVND (reference sequence). In nucleotides, the CDR3 is TGTGCCAGTAGTATAGGCGGGAGGGCCCCAGAGACCCAGTACTTC. Translation gives CASSIGGRAPETQYF.

The rearrangement links TRBV30 to TRBJ2-5, with a weak D call TRBD2 (6 bases). Germline V gene sequence: CDR1 GTSNPN, CDR2 SVGIG (reference sequence). This CDR3 comprises 16 residues. With 3 bases removed from V and 5 bases from J, the gap between germline ends came to 22 bases. The CDR3 nucleotides are TGTGCCTGGAGCGTCTTGAGGTCGGGGGTCGCGGAGACCCAGTACTTC. As protein: CAWSVLRSGVAETQYF.

This clone was picked up a small number of times. V gene TRBV19 combines with J gene TRBJ2-2; unclear D gene. Trimming stripped 6 bases from V and 2 bases from J, with 7 bases between. Looked up from germline, CDR1 is LNHDA and CDR2 is SQIVND (reference sequence). This CDR3 is 13 amino acids long. The DNA for the CDR3 is TGTGCCAGTAGGTGGGGAAACACCGGGGAGCTGTTTTTT. Translating gives CASRWGNTGELFF.

The rearrangement links TRBV27 to TRBJ2-2; the match to TRBD2 covers 11 bases. This CDR3 has 15 amino acids. Germline V gene sequence: CDR1 MNHEY, CDR2 SMNVEV (reference sequence). Trimming removed 3 bases from V and 8 bases from J; junction bases left unmatched: 5. The DNA of the CDR3 is TGTGCCAGCAGTTTGGGACTAGCGGAGGCGGGGGAGCTGTTTTTT. Translating gives CASSLGLAEAGELFF.

The chain is built from TRBV6-1 and TRBJ2-3; D may be TRBD2 (5 bases). This CDR3 has 15 residues. V lost 7 bases, J lost 0 bases, and 14 bases lay in between. Germline CDR1 is MNHNS and CDR2 is SASEGT. CDR3 coding DNA: TGTGCCAGCATTCCAAGCGGATTTAGCACAGATACGCAGTATTTT. Its translation is CASIPSGFSTDTQYF.

Worth noting for this clone: Additional DNA sequences in this sample encode the identical CDR3. The chain carries TRBV5-4 and TRBJ2-7; TRBD2 matches 7 bases. The V gene end was trimmed by 2 bases and the J gene end by 1 base; junction bases not matched to a gene: 0. The CDR3 spans 13 residues. Germline values: CDR1 SGHNT, CDR2 YYREEE (reference sequence). This chain's CDR3 is CASSLAGSYEQYF. The CDR3 region has the DNA TGTGCCAGCAGCTTAGCGGGGTCCTACGAGCAGTACTTC.

V and J are TRBV19 and TRBJ2-3; no clear D gene. The CDR3 covers 14 residues. CDR1 and CDR2 (germline): LNHDA, SQIVND (reference sequence). V gave up 6 bases and J gave up 3 bases, with 13 bases separating them. Here the CDR3 DNA reads TGTGCCAGTAGACCTATCGGTGGGACAGATACGCAGTATTTT. This codes for CASRPIGGTDTQYF.

This clone was detected only a few times. The chain joins TRBV5-4 to TRBJ2-5; D is unclear. Germline lookup yields CDR1 SGHNT and CDR2 YYREEE (reference sequence). V was pared by 0 bases and J by 3 bases, with 6 bases between. This CDR3 has 13 amino acids. In DNA, the CDR3 is TGTGCCAGCAGCTTGGGGCCAGAAGAGACCCAGTACTTC. Its protein product is CASSLGPEETQYF.

In this sample, this clone turned up a few times. The V call is TRBV10-1, the J call TRBJ2-2; 10 nucleotides line up with TRBD2. This CDR3 has 19 amino acids. The trim removed 2 bases at V and 0 bases at J, leaving 9 bases unmatched. Germline V gene lookup returns CDR1 WNHNN and CDR2 SYGVQD (reference sequence). CDR3 coding DNA: TGCGCCAGCAGTGAGAGGGGTTCGCTAGCGGGGGCGAACACCGGGGAGCTGTTTTTT. This sequence encodes CASSERGSLAGANTGELFF.

The chain carries TRBV6-1 and TRBJ2-1; 9 bases line up with TRBD2. V trimming: 2 bases; J trimming: 4 bases; junction bases outside the gene matches: 6. CDR1 is MNHNS and CDR2 is SASEGT in the germline V gene. The CDR3 sequence is 16 residues long. Here the CDR3 DNA reads TGTGCCAGCAGTGAACTAGCGGGGACAAGGTACAATGAGCAGTTCTTC. This translates into CASSELAGTRYNEQFF.

The rearrangement uses TRBV11-2 and TRBJ2-7, with a tentative D call TRBD2 (5 bases). Trimming took 6 bases from V and 7 from J, leaving 19 bases between them. In germline, CDR1 is SGHAT, CDR2 FQNNGV. The CDR3 is 14 residues long. Here the CDR3 reads CASRRKLEAGEQYF. DNA of the CDR3: TGTGCCAGCAGGCGCAAACTAGAGGCTGGGGAGCAGTACTTC.

The chain joins TRBV9 to TRBJ1-1; TRBD1 might be the D (5 bases). The CDR3 contains 15 residues. Trimming removed 2 bases at V and 6 bases at J, with 17 bases between. Germline V gives CDR1 SGDLS, CDR2 YYNGEE. CDR3 DNA: TGTGCCAGCAGCGTTAGCCAGAATCAGGGTGCTGAAGCTTTCTTT. Encoded protein: CASSVSQNQGAEAFF.

The chain links TRBV7-2 to TRBJ1-1; D call uncertain. The V gene's germline CDR1 is SGHTA and CDR2 FQGNSA. CDR3 length equals 13 residues. Trimming removed 1 base at V and 2 bases at J, with 5 bases between. The CDR3 bases are TGTGCCAGCAGCTTAGACAGTAACACTGAAGCTTTCTTT. Its protein is CASSLDSNTEAFF.

The V and J genes are TRBV2 and TRBJ2-1, with 10 nucleotides matching TRBD2. V was pared by 5 bases and J by 2 bases, with 6 bases of the junction left unmatched. The V gene's germline CDR1 is SNHLY and CDR2 FYNNEI. This CDR3 has 16 amino acids. The CDR3 coding sequence is TGTGCCAGCAGTCGGCCAGGACTAGCGGCCTACAATGAGCAGTTCTTC. Protein sequence: CASSRPGLAAYNEQFF.

CDR3 amino acids: CASSRDGQETQYF. CDR3 nucleotides: TGTGCCAGCAGCCGGGACGGTCAAGAGACCCAGTACTTC. The rearrangement links TRBV6-1 to TRBJ2-5; either TRBD1 or TRBD2 may fit D (5 bases each). CDR3 length equals 13 residues. V lost 6 bases and J lost 2, with 10 bases in between. Per the germline V gene, CDR1 is MNHNS and CDR2 is SASEGT.

The CDR3 sequence: CASSERGLEGAEQYF. The CDR3 DNA sequence: TGTGCCAGCAGTGAACGGGGACTAGAAGGCGCCGAGCAGTACTTC. The V call is TRBV6-1, the J call TRBJ2-7, with 8 bases aligning to TRBD2. This CDR3 comprises 15 residues. Germline trimming cut 2 bases from V and 6 bases from J; bases unmatched to any gene: 9. The germline CDR1 and CDR2 sequences are MNHNS and SASEGT.

The V and J genes are TRBV5-1 and TRBJ2-3; D is tentatively TRBD1 or TRBD2 (5 bases each). Per the germline V gene, CDR1 is SGHRS and CDR2 is YFSETQ. Trimming cost V 6 bases and J 2 bases, with 10 bases left between them. CDR3 length: 13 residues. The CDR3 sequence: CASIEGHTDTQYF. DNA of the CDR3: TGCGCCAGCATCGAGGGGCACACAGATACGCAGTATTTT.

The V call is TRBV9, the J call TRBJ2-3, with D perhaps matching TRBD2 (7 bases). The germline gives CDR1 SGDLS, CDR2 YYNGEE. V was pared by 4 bases and J by 4 bases, with 22 bases between. There are 17 residues in the CDR3. CDR3 in amino acids: CASSIGGGGLPPDTQYF. The CDR3 DNA sequence: TGTGCCAGCAGCATCGGGGGAGGGGGACTCCCCCCAGATACGCAGTATTTT.

This chain links TRBV5-1 with TRBJ2-2, with a possible D match to TRBD1 (6 bases). The germline V gene encodes CDR1 SGHRS and CDR2 YFSETQ. This CDR3 is 15 amino acids long. Trimming removed 7 bases from V and 2 bases from J, with 15 bases in between. The CDR3 here is CASGTDRINTGELFF. The CDR3 nucleotides read TGCGCCAGCGGGACCGACAGGATTAACACCGGGGAGCTGTTTTTT.

J is TRBJ2-4 and V is TRBV19; no definite D call. CDR3 length: 14 residues. Germline values: CDR1 LNHDA, CDR2 SQIVND (reference sequence). Trimming shortened V by 3 bases and J by 0 bases, and 6 bases separated the two germline ends. The CDR3 DNA reads as TGTGCCAGTAGTATCCGATTAGCCAAAAACATTCAGTACTTC. This gives the protein CASSIRLAKNIQYF.

This clone is medium-sized within its sample. This sequence joins TRBV5-1 and TRBJ2-1; TRBD2 aligns across 8 bases. The germline CDR1 and CDR2 sequences are SGHRS and YFSETQ. The V and J ends lost 4 bases and 8 bases, in that order; junction bases with no gene match: 8. CDR3 length: 14 residues. The CDR3 protein is CASSPGTSRDEQFF. DNA for the CDR3: TGCGCCAGCAGCCCGGGGACTAGTAGAGATGAGCAGTTCTTC.

The genes are TRBV5-6 and TRBJ2-3; tentative D call: TRBD2 (6 bases). Germline V CDR1 and CDR2: SGHDT, YYEEEE. The length of the CDR3 is 11 residues. V was shortened by 5 bases and J by 11 bases, with 12 bases between the two germline ends. The DNA of the CDR3 is TGTGCCAGCAGTCAACGGGGAGGGCAGTATTTT. As protein: CASSQRGGQYF.

The chain is built from TRBV6-1 and TRBJ1-4, with TRBD1 identical over 7 bases. V lost 6 bases and J lost 6; bases outside the gene matches: 7. The CDR3 consists of 14 residues. CDR1 MNHNS and CDR2 SASEGT come from the germline V gene. CDR3 protein: CASSTGASDEKLFF. In DNA, the CDR3 is TGTGCCAGCAGCACAGGGGCGAGCGATGAAAAACTGTTTTTT.

The chain carries TRBV28 and TRBJ2-6; 8 bases line up with TRBD1. Germline-derived CDR1 and CDR2 are MDHEN and SYDVKM. The CDR3 is 18 residues long. Trimming took 5 bases from V and 4 from J; bases not matched to a gene: 13. This chain's CDR3 is CASSPPGTGPRGANVLTF. As DNA, the CDR3 is TGTGCCAGCAGTCCCCCCGGGACAGGTCCCAGGGGGGCCAACGTCCTGACTTTC.

In its sample, this clone ranks as medium-sized (0.01 to 0.1%). The chain joins TRBV5-4 to TRBJ2-2; D is ambiguous. From germline, CDR1 is SGHNT and CDR2 YYREEE (reference sequence). The CDR3 is 13 amino acids. V lost 2 bases, J lost 5 bases, and 7 bases lay in between. The CDR3 bases are TGTGCCAGCAGCTTAGAAGGAACCGGGGAGCTGTTTTTT. It codes for CASSLEGTGELFF.

The J gene is TRBJ2-3, the V gene TRBV9; a weak D match, TRBD1 (6 bases). V was shortened by 0 bases and J by 4 bases, with 12 bases between the two germline ends. CDR1 SGDLS and CDR2 YYNGEE come from the germline V gene. This CDR3 contains 15 residues. Here the CDR3 DNA reads TGTGCCAGCAGCGTAGACGTCAGGGGCTCAGATACGCAGTATTTT. As protein: CASSVDVRGSDTQYF.

This clone has just a few counts. The genes are TRBV4-3 and TRBJ2-1; D gene unclear. Trimming shortened V by 0 bases and J by 0 bases, and 9 bases separated the two germline ends. The germline V gene encodes CDR1 LGHNA and CDR2 YSLEER. This CDR3 contains 16 residues. The CDR3 is CASSQDHLSSYNEQFF. The CDR3 bases are TGCGCCAGCAGCCAAGATCACCTAAGCTCCTACAATGAGCAGTTCTTC.